The 28 T cell receptor beta chains below come from one sample, sequenced in a study of CD8+ T cells in alopecia areata. TCR sequencing used cDNA made by reverse transcription of extracted RNA. Sequenced by immunoSEQ multiplex PCR; TCRdb stores in-frame clones only, minus some. The table includes over 150,000 clones, 63% detected once. This specimen consisted of CD4+ T cells sorted from blood, obtained at week 0. Receptor source: a human donor with alopecia areata.

CDR3 amino acids: CASSRRETQYF. The CDR3 bases are TGTGCCAGCTCACGACGGGAGACCCAGTACTTC. This chain connects TRBV18 to TRBJ2-5; D call uncertain. V lost 4 bases and J 5 bases, leaving 5 bases between the germline ends. The CDR3 sequence is 11 residues long. The germline V gene encodes CDR1 KGHSH and CDR2 LQKENI.

V usage is TRBV25-1 and J usage is TRBJ2-1, with TRBD2 matching 12 bases. This CDR3 spans 16 amino acids. J was trimmed by 2 bases and V by 6 bases; bases with no gene match: 5. Germline-derived CDR1 and CDR2 are MGHDK and SYGVNS. CDR3 sequence: CASRKGLAGTYNEQFF. Written as DNA, the CDR3 is TGTGCCAGCAGGAAAGGACTAGCGGGGACCTACAATGAGCAGTTCTTC.

The chain couples TRBV5-6 to TRBJ2-3; D is perhaps TRBD1 (6 bases). The CDR3 loop spans 15 amino acids. The germline gives CDR1 SGHDT, CDR2 YYEEEE. Trimming shortened V by 1 base and J by 6 bases, and 15 bases separated the two germline ends. The DNA of the CDR3 is TGTGCCAGCAGCTTGAGAGCAGGGGAAGGGGATACGCAGTATTTT. It translates to CASSLRAGEGDTQYF.

The chain is built from TRBV9 and TRBJ2-3, with no clear D. The CDR3 consists of 16 residues. With 0 bases removed from V and 0 bases from J, the gap between germline ends came to 11 bases. The germline V gene has CDR1 SGDLS and CDR2 YYNGEE. CDR3 loop: CASSVGGATSTDTQYF. CDR3 nucleotides: TGTGCCAGCAGCGTAGGAGGTGCCACTAGCACAGATACGCAGTATTTT.

This rearrangement joins TRBV30 to TRBJ2-3; 11 nucleotides match TRBD2. Trimming at V came to 5 bases and at J to 4 bases, leaving 17 bases not matched to a gene. This CDR3 has 18 amino acids. Germline CDR1 GTSNPN, CDR2 SVGIG (reference sequence). The CDR3 nucleotides read TGTGCCTGGGCGGTGCTAGCGGGGGGTATTAAATCGGCAGATACGCAGTATTTT. This gives the protein CAWAVLAGGIKSADTQYF.

The CDR3 loop is CASSLGPPGRTSTDTQYF. CDR3 DNA sequence: TGTGCCAGCAGCTTAGGGCCACCGGGGAGAACTAGCACAGATACGCAGTATTTT. The chain combines TRBV7-2 with TRBJ2-3, with D possibly being TRBD2 (5 bases). Germline V gives CDR1 SGHTA, CDR2 FQGNSA. The CDR3 extends over 18 amino acids. V dropped 1 base and J dropped 0 bases, with 17 bases sitting between them.

The chain employs TRBV2 and TRBJ2-1; unclear D gene. Germline CDR1 is SNHLY and CDR2 is FYNNEI. The V and J ends lost 3 bases and 8 bases respectively, with 17 bases between them. This CDR3 has 15 amino acids. The CDR3 spells CASSELYGLEDEQFF. CDR3 coding DNA: TGTGCCAGCAGTGAGTTATATGGGTTGGAAGATGAGCAGTTCTTC.

This chain connects TRBV5-1 to TRBJ1-6, with 7 nucleotides matching TRBD1. Losses at the gene ends were 4 bases for V and 5 bases for J; bases not matched to a gene: 12. The germline gives CDR1 SGHRS, CDR2 YFSETQ. The CDR3 contains 17 residues. CDR3 loop: CASSQTAGTDNNSPLHF. The CDR3 DNA reads TGCGCCAGCAGCCAAACCGCCGGGACAGACAATAATTCACCCCTCCACTTT.

CDR3 coding DNA: TGCAGCGTTGAAGAGAGGAAGACCCAGTACTTC. Protein: CSVEERKTQYF. The V and J genes are TRBV29-1 and TRBJ2-5; D is undetermined. The V and J ends lost 0 bases and 6 bases respectively, with 5 bases between them. The CDR3 loop spans 11 amino acids. The germline gives CDR1 SQVTM, CDR2 ANQGSEA. The full variable domain, in which reference TRBV29-1 and TRBJ2-5 provide the parts outside the CDR3, is SAVISQKPSRDICQRGTSLTIQCQVDSQVTMMFWYRQQPGQSLTLIATANQGSEATYESGFVIDKFPISRPNLTFSTLTVSNMSPEDSSIYLCSVEERKTQYFGPGTRLLVL.

Regarding this clone: This same CDR3 is encoded by further DNA sequences in the sample. The rearrangement uses TRBV6-5 and TRBJ2-3; D may be TRBD2 (7 bases). The CDR3 covers 15 residues. Germline V lookup: CDR1 MNHEY, CDR2 SVGAGI. V lost 5 bases to trimming and J lost 0 bases, with 12 bases between them. CDR3 residues: CASSPRGASTDTQYF. CDR3 coding DNA: TGTGCCAGCAGTCCCCGGGGGGCCAGCACAGATACGCAGTATTTT.

The J gene is TRBJ2-7, the V gene TRBV5-4; 7 bases are a match to TRBD1. The CDR3 contains 14 residues. The germline CDR1 and CDR2 sequences are SGHNT and YYREEE (reference sequence). Trimming removed 1 base from V and 1 base from J; junction bases left unmatched: 2. In nucleotides, the CDR3 is TGTGCCAGCAGCTTGACAGGGGCATCCTACGAGCAGTACTTC. It specifies CASSLTGASYEQYF.

The J gene is TRBJ2-7, the V gene TRBV2; unclear D gene. With 4 bases removed from V and 3 bases from J, the gap between germline ends came to 16 bases. This CDR3 has 15 residues. Germline V CDR1 and CDR2: SNHLY, FYNNEI. The CDR3 nucleotides are TGTGCCAGCAGTGCTTTAGGTCAGTCGGGCTACGAGCAGTACTTC. Amino acids: CASSALGQSGYEQYF. The full variable domain, completed using reference TRBV2 and TRBJ2-7, is EPEVTQTPSHQVTQMGQEVILRCVPISNHLYFYWYRQILGQKVEFLVSFYNNEISEKSEIFDDQFSVERPDGSNFTLKIRSTKLEDSAMYFCASSALGQSGYEQYFGPGTRLTVT.

This clone qualifies as medium-sized (0.01 to 0.1%). The chain employs TRBV14 and TRBJ2-1, with 8 nucleotides matching TRBD2. Germline lookup yields CDR1 SGHDN and CDR2 FVKESK. Trimming took 4 bases from V and 6 from J; bases not matched to a gene: 11. The CDR3 contains 16 residues. CDR3 in amino acids: CASSPLGLGERNEQFF. The CDR3 nucleotides are TGTGCCAGCAGCCCTCTGGGACTAGGGGAACGCAATGAGCAGTTCTTC.

A few counts support this clone. It is unclear where the CDR3 begins or ends on the DNA, so no DNA is shown, and the CDR3 is as TCRdb lists it. This chain connects TRBV15 to TRBJ1-4; the table names TRBD1, a call not compared with the DNA. Germline CDR1 reads LNHNV; CDR2 reads YYDKDF (reference sequence). The CDR3 is 17 residues long, ends included. The CDR3 reads CATSTFSGQGINEKLFF.

The chain combines TRBV5-1 with TRBJ1-6; D is unresolved. This CDR3 contains 12 residues. The germline V and J ends were trimmed by 4 bases and 7 bases, with 6 bases remaining between them. CDR1 and CDR2 from the germline V gene are SGHRS and YFSETQ. The chain's CDR3 is CASSGPNSPLHF. As DNA, the CDR3 is TGCGCCAGCAGCGGACCGAATTCACCCCTCCACTTT.

This clone appeared a few times. Germline is not matched at one junction end, which may reflect a read error. V gene TRBV19 combines with J gene TRBJ1-1, with a weak D call TRBD1 (6 bases). Germline CDR1 is LNHDA and CDR2 is SQIVND (reference sequence). The CDR3 consists of 11 residues. Here the CDR3 DNA reads TGTGCCAGTATTATAGGGGGTGAAGCTTTCTTT. Translating gives CASIIGGEAFF. Combining the CDR3 with reference TRBV19 and TRBJ1-1 gives the whole variable domain DGGITQSPKYLFRKEGQNVTLSCEQNLNHDAMYWYRQDPGQGLRLIYYSQIVNDFQKGDIAEGYSVSREKKESFPLTVTSAQKNPTAFYLCASIIGGEAFFGQGTRLTVV.

This chain joins TRBV30 and TRBJ1-2, with 9 bases aligning to TRBD1. The germline V gene has CDR1 GTSNPN and CDR2 SVGIG (reference sequence). Trimming removed 0 bases from V and 6 bases from J; junction bases left unmatched: 11. CDR3 length: 16 amino acids. The CDR3 reads CAWSVINRQGVDGYTF. In nucleotides, the CDR3 is TGTGCCTGGAGTGTAATCAATCGACAGGGGGTGGATGGCTACACCTTC. Variable domain in full (rest from reference TRBV30 and TRBJ1-2): SQTIHQWPATLVQPVGSPLSLECTVEGTSNPNLYWYRQAAGRGLQLLFYSVGIGQISSEVPQNLSASRPQDRQFILSSKKLLLSDSGFYLCAWSVINRQGVDGYTFGSGTRLTVV.

This clone was detected only a few times. This chain links TRBV7-2 with TRBJ1-4; weak D call: TRBD1 (5 bases). The CDR3 is 14 amino acids. In germline, CDR1 is SGHTA, CDR2 FQGNSA. V lost 1 base to trimming and J lost 5 bases, with 8 bases between them. CDR3 nucleotides: TGTGCCAGCAGCTTAGGGGGGGGAAATGAAAAACTGTTTTTT. This codes for CASSLGGGNEKLFF.

The chain employs TRBV30 and TRBJ2-6, with 14 bases matching TRBD2. The junction had 7 bases not matched to a gene; V was cut back by 2 bases and J by 4 bases. In germline, CDR1 is GTSNPN, CDR2 SVGIG (reference sequence). The CDR3 is 18 amino acids. CDR3: CAWSRGTSGGRGANVLTF. The CDR3 DNA follows: TGTGCCTGGAGTCGAGGGACTAGCGGGGGCAGGGGGGCCAACGTCCTGACTTTC.

The V call is TRBV18, the J call TRBJ2-3; 9 bases line up with TRBD1. The germline CDR1 and CDR2 sequences are KGHSH and LQKENI. The CDR3 has 14 amino acids. J lost 5 bases, V lost 6 bases, and 6 bases had no gene match. The chain's CDR3 is CASSPWDRVDTQYF. The CDR3 DNA reads as TGTGCCAGCTCTCCCTGGGACAGGGTAGATACGCAGTATTTT. Supplemented by reference TRBV18 and TRBJ2-3, the full variable domain reads NAGVMQNPRHLVRRRGQEARLRCSPMKGHSHVYWYRQLPEEGLKFMVYLQKENIIDESGMPKERFSAEFPKEGPSILRIQQVVRGDSAAYFCASSPWDRVDTQYFGPGTRLTVL.

The rearrangement links TRBV7-2 to TRBJ2-3, with D possibly TRBD2 on 6 matching bases. Germline CDR1 and CDR2: SGHTA and FQGNSA. Trimming cost V 5 bases and J 6 bases, with 15 bases left between them. The CDR3 spans 14 residues. DNA for the CDR3: TGTGCCAGCAGCCTTCGCGGGGCGGACGATACGCAGTATTTT. The encoded protein is CASSLRGADDTQYF. Looking up the rest from reference TRBV7-2 and TRBJ2-3 gives the full variable domain: GAGVSQSPSNKVTEKGKDVELRCDPISGHTALYWYRQSLGQGLEFLIYFQGNSAPDKSGLPSDRFSAERTGGSVSTLTIQRTQQEDSAVYLCASSLRGADDTQYFGPGTRLTVL.

This sequence joins TRBV29-1 and TRBJ2-7, with D possibly matching TRBD1 (5 bases). CDR3 size: 15 residues. The V gene lost 4 bases and the J gene lost 3 bases, with 19 bases spanning the gap. CDR1 SQVTM and CDR2 ANQGSEA come from the germline V gene. The CDR3 protein is CSVARTVKTDYEQYF. CDR3 sequence (DNA): TGCAGCGTTGCTAGAACAGTCAAGACAGACTACGAGCAGTACTTC.

V gene TRBV10-3 combines with J gene TRBJ2-1; 7 nucleotides agree with TRBD1. Losses at the gene ends were 3 bases for V and 6 bases for J; bases not matched to a gene: 5. This CDR3 has 14 amino acids. Germline CDR1 and CDR2: ENHRY and SYGVKD. The CDR3 protein is CAISEKGAPNEQFF. The CDR3, as DNA: TGTGCCATCAGTGAAAAGGGGGCACCCAATGAGCAGTTCTTC.

The chain links TRBV7-2 to TRBJ1-5; D is uncertain. This CDR3 has 12 amino acids. V lost 3 bases and J 6 bases, leaving 6 bases between the germline ends. Germline V lookup: CDR1 SGHTA, CDR2 FQGNSA. This chain's CDR3 is CASSLGVQPQHF. Written as DNA, the CDR3 is TGTGCCAGCAGCTTGGGCGTTCAGCCCCAGCATTTT.

This CDR3 is CAWSWGTENYGYTF. The CDR3 DNA is TGTGCCTGGAGTTGGGGGACAGAGAACTATGGCTACACCTTC. The chain carries TRBV30 and TRBJ1-2; 7 nucleotides align to TRBD1. The CDR3 length is 14 residues. The ends lost 2 bases at V and 2 bases at J; junction bases unmatched: 5. Germline CDR1 reads GTSNPN; CDR2 reads SVGIG (reference sequence).

The chain recombines TRBV6-1 with TRBJ2-7, with D possibly matching TRBD1 (5 bases). CDR3 length: 13 residues. V gave up 10 bases and J gave up 0 bases, with 13 bases separating them. Germline lookup yields CDR1 MNHNS and CDR2 SASEGT. CDR3 protein: CAIQGFSSYEQYF. CDR3 in DNA: TGTGCCATTCAGGGATTCAGCTCCTACGAGCAGTACTTC.

This clone was counted only a few times. The chain uses TRBV11-3 and TRBJ1-2, with 9 bases fitting TRBD1. This CDR3 is built from 16 residues. The germline V gene has CDR1 SGHNT and CDR2 YENEEA. J gave up 3 bases and V 0 bases, and 5 bases lay outside the gene matches. CDR3 residues: CASSLEGRQGDYGYTF. CDR3 nucleotide sequence: TGTGCCAGCAGCTTAGAAGGGAGACAGGGGGACTATGGCTACACCTTC. Full variable domain (rest looked up from reference TRBV11-3 and TRBJ1-2): EAGVVQSPRYKIIEKKQPVAFWCNPISGHNTLYWYLQNLGQGPELLIRYENEEAVDDSQLPKDRFSAERLKGVDSTLKIQPAELGDSAVYLCASSLEGRQGDYGYTFGSGTRLTVV.

The chain combines TRBV15 with TRBJ2-1; weak D call: TRBD1 (5 bases). This CDR3 has 17 residues. V was cut by 7 bases and J by 6 bases, with 25 bases left in between. Germline loops: CDR1 LNHNV, CDR2 YYDKDF (reference sequence). In nucleotides, the CDR3 is TGTGCCACCACGTATTCTACAGCTCCCCGTAGGGGCAATGAGCAGTTCTTC. Protein product: CATTYSTAPRRGNEQFF.